This T cell receptor (beta chain) was retrieved from a study of radiotherapy plus CTLA-4 blockade in lung cancer. Ipilimumab CTLA-4 blockade and focal radiation were given to patients with chemo-refractory metastatic non-small-cell lung cancer. Overall study results and limits: Per reports, early blood T cell clone dynamics, plus interferon-beta, forecast response most strongly. In blood, tumor-derived TCR clones expanded after radiotherapy plus ipilimumab.

The CDR3 totals 14 residues. The V end lost 1 base, the J end lost 8 bases, and 14 bases lay between the germline ends. Germline V CDR1 and CDR2: SGHAT, FQNNGV. Data came from immunoSEQ multiplex PCR; TCRdb stores just in-frame clones and leaves some out. The repertoire consists of about 95,000 clones, with 83% occurring once and the leading ten covering around 0.8%. In this sample, this clone turned up once. What it recognizes is unknown. The chain recombines TRBV11-2 with TRBJ1-1; D possibly corresponds to TRBD1 (5 bases). The receptor comes from a human donor with non-small cell lung cancer who had stable disease on radiotherapy plus ipilimumab. Here the sequenced sample was peripheral blood, taken from a patient treated with radiotherapy plus ipilimumab. CDR3 in DNA: TGTGCCAGCAGCTTAGCGATACAGGCAACCGAAGCTTTCTTT. It is translated as CASSLAIQATEAFF.